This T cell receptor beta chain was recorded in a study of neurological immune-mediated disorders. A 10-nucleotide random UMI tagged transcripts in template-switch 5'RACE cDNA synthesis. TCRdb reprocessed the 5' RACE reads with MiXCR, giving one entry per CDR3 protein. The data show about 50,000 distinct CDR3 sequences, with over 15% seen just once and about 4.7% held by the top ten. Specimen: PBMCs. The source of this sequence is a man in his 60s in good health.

The CDR3: CASRKGGFGEKLFF. CDR3 DNA: TGTGCCAGCAGGAAAGGGGGTTTTGGAGAAAAACTGTTTTTT. V is TRBV6-6 and J is TRBJ1-4; D is perhaps TRBD1 (6 bases). The V and J ends lost 6 bases and 8 bases respectively, with 16 bases between them. Looked up from germline, CDR1 is MNHNY and CDR2 is SVGAGI (reference sequence). The CDR3 is 14 amino acids.